This TCR beta chain was profiled in a study of blood T cell repertoires in COVID-19. Individuals drawn from around 24 US areas were about 18 to 89 years old. Germline V gene data show CDR1 as SGDLS and CDR2 as YYNGEE. The CDR3 covers 16 residues. V shed 0 bases and J shed 8 bases, with 15 bases lying between them. Study processing details: Reference gene primer amplification yielded estimated nucleated cell counts. Sequencing used immunoSEQ multiplex PCR; TCRdb keeps in-frame clones, though not all of them. The V and J calls and the clone size are those of that table, but D and trimming were determined from the DNA. The data hold roughly 150,000 clones, with around 90% observed a single time.

Sequencing was performed on PBMCs or T cells enriched from blood (not recorded which). This sequence joins TRBV9 and TRBJ1-6, with D tentatively TRBD1 (5 bases). This TCR was recovered from a woman in her 40s who had been exposed to COVID-19. The CDR3 coding sequence is TGTGCCAGCAGCGTAGCCGGCCGGGGAGGGGATTCACCCCTCCACTTT. Its translation is CASSVAGRGGDSPLHF.